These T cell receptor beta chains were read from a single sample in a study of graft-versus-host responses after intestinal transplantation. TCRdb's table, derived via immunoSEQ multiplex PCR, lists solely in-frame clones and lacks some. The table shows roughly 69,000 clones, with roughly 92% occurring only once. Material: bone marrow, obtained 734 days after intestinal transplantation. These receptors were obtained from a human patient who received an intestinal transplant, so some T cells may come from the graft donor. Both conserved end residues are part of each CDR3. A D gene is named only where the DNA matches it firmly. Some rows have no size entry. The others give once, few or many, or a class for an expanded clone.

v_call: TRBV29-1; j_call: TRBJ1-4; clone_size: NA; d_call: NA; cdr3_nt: TGCAGCGTTGAAACGGATTATAATGAAAAACTGTTTTTT; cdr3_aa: CSVETDYNEKLFF
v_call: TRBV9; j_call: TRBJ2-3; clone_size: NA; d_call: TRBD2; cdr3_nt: TGTGCCAGCAGCGTACGGGGGGACACAGATACGCAGTATTTT; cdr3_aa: CASSVRGDTDTQYF
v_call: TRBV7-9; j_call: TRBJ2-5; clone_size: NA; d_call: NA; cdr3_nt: TGTGCCAGCAGCGAAAGACCAGGGAGTGAGACCCAGTACTTC; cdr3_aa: CASSERPGSETQYF
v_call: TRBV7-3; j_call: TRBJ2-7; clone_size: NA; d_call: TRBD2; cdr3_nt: TGTGCCAGCAGCCCCTCCGGGACTAGCGGCTCCTACGAGCAGTACTTC; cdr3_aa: CASSPSGTSGSYEQYF
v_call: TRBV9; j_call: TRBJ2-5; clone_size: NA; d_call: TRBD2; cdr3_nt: TGTGCCAGCAGCGTAGCTCTAGCGGGAGAAGAGACCCAGTACTTC; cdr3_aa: CASSVALAGEETQYF
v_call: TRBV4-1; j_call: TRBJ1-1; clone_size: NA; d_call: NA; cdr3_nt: TGCGCCAGCAGCCCCCGAGGGGGGACTGAAGCTTTCTTT; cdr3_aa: CASSPRGGTEAFF
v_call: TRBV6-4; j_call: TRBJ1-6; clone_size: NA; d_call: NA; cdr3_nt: TGTGCCAGCAGTGTTGACACCCGGGGTTCACCCCTCCACTTT; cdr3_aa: CASSVDTRGSPLHF
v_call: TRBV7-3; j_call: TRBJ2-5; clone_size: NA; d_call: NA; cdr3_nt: TGTGCCAGCAGCTTAAACCCGGGGTTCGAAGAGACCCAGTACTTC; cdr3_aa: CASSLNPGFEETQYF
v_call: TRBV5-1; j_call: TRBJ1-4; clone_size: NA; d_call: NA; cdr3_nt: TGCGCCAGCAGCCCTGGGAGTTCAGGGCTCGAAAAACTGTTTTTT; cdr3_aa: CASSPGSSGLEKLFF
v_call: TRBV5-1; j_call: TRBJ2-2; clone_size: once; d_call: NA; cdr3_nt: TGCGCCAGCAGCTTGATTCGACAGAAGGGGCCCGGGGAGCTGTTTTTT; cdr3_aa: CASSLIRQKGPGELFF
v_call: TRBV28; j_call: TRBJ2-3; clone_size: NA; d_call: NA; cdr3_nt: TGTGCCAGCAGCCCGTATGTAGATACGCAGTATTTT; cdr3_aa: CASSPYVDTQYF
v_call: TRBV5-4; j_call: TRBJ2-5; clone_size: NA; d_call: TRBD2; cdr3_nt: TGTGCCAGCAGCGATAGCGGGGCTGAAGAGACCCAGTACTTC; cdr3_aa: CASSDSGAEETQYF
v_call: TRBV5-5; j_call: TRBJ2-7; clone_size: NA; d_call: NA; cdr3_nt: TGTGCCAGCAGCTTGGCGGGGGCCGCAGCTTACGAGCAGTACTTC; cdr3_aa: CASSLAGAAAYEQYF
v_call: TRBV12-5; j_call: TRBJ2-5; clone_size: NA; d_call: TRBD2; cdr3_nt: TGTGCTAGTGGTTTGGGGGGAGGGAAGACCCAGTACTTC; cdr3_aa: CASGLGGGKTQYF
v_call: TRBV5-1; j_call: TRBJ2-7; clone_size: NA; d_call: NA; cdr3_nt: TGCGCCAGCAGTATGGGTACTCGGACCTCCGTCTCCTACGAGCAGTACTTC; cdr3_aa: CASSMGTRTSVSYEQYF
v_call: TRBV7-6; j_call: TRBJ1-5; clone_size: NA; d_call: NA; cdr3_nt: TGTGCCAGCAGCTTAGATGGGGGGTTCGAGCCCCAGCATTTT; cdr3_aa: CASSLDGGFEPQHF
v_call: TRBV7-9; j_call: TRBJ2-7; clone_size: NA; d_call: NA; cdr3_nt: TGTGCCAGCAGCAGATGGAGGGGGGGCGCGTTTTACGAGCAGTACTTC; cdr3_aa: CASSRWRGGAFYEQYF
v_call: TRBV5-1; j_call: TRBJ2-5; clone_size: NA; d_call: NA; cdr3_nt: TGCGCCAGCAGCTCCCTTAGGGCTGAGGAGACCCAGTACTTC; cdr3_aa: CASSSLRAEETQYF
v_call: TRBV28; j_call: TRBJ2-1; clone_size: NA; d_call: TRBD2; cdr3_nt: TGTGCCAGTATCCACCTGTCGGGACTAGCCTATAGTGAGCAGTTCTTC; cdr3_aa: CASIHLSGLAYSEQFF
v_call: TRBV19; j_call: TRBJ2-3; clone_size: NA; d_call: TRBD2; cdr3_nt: TGTGCCAGTAGTACGGAAGCGGGAGGGGCCGCAGATACGCAGTATTTT; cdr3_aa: CASSTEAGGAADTQYF
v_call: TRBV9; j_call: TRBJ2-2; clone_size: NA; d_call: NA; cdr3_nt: TGTGCCAGCAGCACTAGTGGGGAGAGCGCGAGCACCGGGGAGCTGTTTTTT; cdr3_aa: CASSTSGESASTGELFF
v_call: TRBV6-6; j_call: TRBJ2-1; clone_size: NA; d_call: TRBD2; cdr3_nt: TGTGCCAGCAGTTTTCCGGGGGGCTCCTACAATGAGCAGTTCTTC; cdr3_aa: CASSFPGGSYNEQFF
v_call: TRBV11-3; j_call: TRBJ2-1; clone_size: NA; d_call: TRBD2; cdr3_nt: TGTGCCAGCAGCGCGTCAAAAGCGGGGATATCCTACAATGAGCAGTTCTTC; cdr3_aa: CASSASKAGISYNEQFF
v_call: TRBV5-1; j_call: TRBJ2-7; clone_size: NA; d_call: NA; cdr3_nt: TGCGCCAGCAGCCTGGACGCAAAGCCCTACGAGCAGTACTTC; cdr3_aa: CASSLDAKPYEQYF
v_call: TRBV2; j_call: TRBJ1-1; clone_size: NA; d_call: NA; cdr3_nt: TGTGCCAGCAGCGTCCTGGAACGTGGGAGTGCGAACACTGAAGCTTTCTTT; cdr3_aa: CASSVLERGSANTEAFF
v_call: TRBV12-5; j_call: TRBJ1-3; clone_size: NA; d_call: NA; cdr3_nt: TGTGCTAGTGGTTTGGTACAGGACCAGAGGGGCACCATATATTTT; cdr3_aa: CASGLVQDQRGTIYF
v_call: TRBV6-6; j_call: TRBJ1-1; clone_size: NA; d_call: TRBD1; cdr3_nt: TGTGCCAGCAGTGACGGGACAGGAACCACTGAAGCTTTCTTT; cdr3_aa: CASSDGTGTTEAFF
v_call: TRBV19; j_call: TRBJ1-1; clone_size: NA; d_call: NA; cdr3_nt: TGTGCCAGTAGTATAGAAATGAACACTGAAGCTTTCTTT; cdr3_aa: CASSIEMNTEAFF
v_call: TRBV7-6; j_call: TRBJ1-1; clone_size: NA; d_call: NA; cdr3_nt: TGTGCCAGCAGCTTCAGGGAAGCTTTCTTT; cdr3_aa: CASSFREAFF
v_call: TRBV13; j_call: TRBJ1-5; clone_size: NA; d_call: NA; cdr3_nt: TGTGCCAGCAGCCAGGGACATAAAGGGTTCCATCAGCCCCAGCATTTT; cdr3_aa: CASSQGHKGFHQPQHF
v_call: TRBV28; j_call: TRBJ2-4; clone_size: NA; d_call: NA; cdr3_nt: TGTGCCAGCAGTTTATTGTCAGCCATCCCCAAAAACATTCAGTACTTC; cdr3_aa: CASSLLSAIPKNIQYF
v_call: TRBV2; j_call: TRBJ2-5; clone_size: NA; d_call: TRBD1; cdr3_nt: TGTGCCAGCAGTCCCGGGACAGGGGGCGGGGAGACCCAGTACTTC; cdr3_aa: CASSPGTGGGETQYF
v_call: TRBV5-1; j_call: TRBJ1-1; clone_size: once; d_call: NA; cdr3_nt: TGCGCCAGCGATCCCGACGGGGTCGGCACTGAAGCTTTCTTT; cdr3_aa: CASDPDGVGTEAFF
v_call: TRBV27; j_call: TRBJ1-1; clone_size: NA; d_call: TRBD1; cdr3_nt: TGTGCCAGCAGTCTACAGGGGGCGAACACTGAAGCTTTCTTT; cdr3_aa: CASSLQGANTEAFF
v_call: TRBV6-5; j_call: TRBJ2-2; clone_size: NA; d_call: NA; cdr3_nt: TGTGCCAGCAGTTACTTGAGGGATACCGGGGAGCTGTTTTTT; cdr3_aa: CASSYLRDTGELFF
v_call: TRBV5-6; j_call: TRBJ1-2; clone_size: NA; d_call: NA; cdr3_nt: TGTGCCAGCAGCGGCGACAGCCCCGGCTACACCTTC; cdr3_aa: CASSGDSPGYTF
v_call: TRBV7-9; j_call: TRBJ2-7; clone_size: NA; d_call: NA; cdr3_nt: TGTGCCAGCAGCCGTTTTTTGAGCGAGCAGTACTTC; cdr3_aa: CASSRFLSEQYF
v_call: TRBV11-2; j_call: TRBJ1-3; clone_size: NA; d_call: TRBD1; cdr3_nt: TGTGCCAGCAGCCCCACCTCGACAGGGGCTGGAAACACCATATATTTT; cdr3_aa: CASSPTSTGAGNTIYF
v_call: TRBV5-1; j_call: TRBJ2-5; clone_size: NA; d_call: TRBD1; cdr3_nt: TGCGCCAGCAGCTTTGCTGGGACAGAAGAGACCCAGTACTTC; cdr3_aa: CASSFAGTEETQYF
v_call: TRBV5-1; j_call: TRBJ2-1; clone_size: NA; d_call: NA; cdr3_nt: TGCGCCAGCAGCGCCGCAGGGAACTACAATGAGCAGTTCTTC; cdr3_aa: CASSAAGNYNEQFF
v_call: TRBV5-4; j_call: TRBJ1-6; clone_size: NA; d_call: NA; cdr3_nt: TGTGCCAGCAGCTTGGTGAGAGGGAGAAATTCACCCCTCCACTTT; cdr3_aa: CASSLVRGRNSPLHF
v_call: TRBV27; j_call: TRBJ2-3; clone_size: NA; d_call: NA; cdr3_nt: TGTGCCAGCAGGGGGTTGGAGGGAGGCCCGGGCCTGAATGAGGATTCGTCAGATACGCAGTATTTT; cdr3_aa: CASRGLEGGPGLNEDSSDTQYF
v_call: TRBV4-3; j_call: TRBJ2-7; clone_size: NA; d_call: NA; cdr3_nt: TGCGCCAGCAGCCAAGGACGCGAGCAGTACTTC; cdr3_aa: CASSQGREQYF
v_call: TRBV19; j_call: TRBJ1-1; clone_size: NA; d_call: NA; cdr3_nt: TGTGCCAGTAGTACCACCATGAACACTGAAGCTTTCTTT; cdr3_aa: CASSTTMNTEAFF
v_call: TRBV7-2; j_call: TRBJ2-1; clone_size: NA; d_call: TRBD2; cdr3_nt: TGTGCCAGCAGCTTAAGGGGCGGGAGCGGTGAGCAGTTCTTC; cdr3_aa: CASSLRGGSGEQFF
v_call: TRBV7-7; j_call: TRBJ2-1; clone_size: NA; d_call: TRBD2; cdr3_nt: TGTGCCAGCAGTCGGACTAGCGCCTCTACAGATGAGCAGTTCTTC; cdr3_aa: CASSRTSASTDEQFF
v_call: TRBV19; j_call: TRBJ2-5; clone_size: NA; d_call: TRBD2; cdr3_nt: TGTGCCAGTAGTGTCCAGGGACTAGCGGGGCGTACCACCCAAGAGACCCAGTACTTC; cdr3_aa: CASSVQGLAGRTTQETQYF
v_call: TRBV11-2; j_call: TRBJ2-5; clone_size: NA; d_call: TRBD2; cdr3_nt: TGTGCCAGCAGCTTAGGGTTGGGGACTAGCGGGAGTGAGACCCAGTACTTC; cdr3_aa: CASSLGLGTSGSETQYF
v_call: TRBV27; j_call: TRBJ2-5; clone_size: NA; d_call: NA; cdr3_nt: TGTGCCAGCAGTAACCGTGGTGAGACCTACCAAGAGACCCAGTACTTC; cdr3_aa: CASSNRGETYQETQYF
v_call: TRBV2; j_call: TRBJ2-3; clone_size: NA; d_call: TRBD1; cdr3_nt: TGTGCCAGCATTCGGGACCCCCGGGACAGACAATACACAGATACGCAGTATTTT; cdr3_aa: CASIRDPRDRQYTDTQYF
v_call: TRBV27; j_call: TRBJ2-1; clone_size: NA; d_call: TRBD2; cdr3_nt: TGTGCCAGCCTGGAGCTAGCGGGAGATGGTGAGCAGTTCTTC; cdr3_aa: CASLELAGDGEQFF
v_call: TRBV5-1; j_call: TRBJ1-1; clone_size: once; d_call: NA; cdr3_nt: TGCGCCAGCAGTAATGGGGAGGGGGACACTGAAGCTTTCTTT; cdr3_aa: CASSNGEGDTEAFF
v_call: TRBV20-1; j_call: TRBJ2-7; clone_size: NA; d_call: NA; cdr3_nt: TGCAGCAACGGAGGAGACTACGAGCAGTACTTC; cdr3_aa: CSNGGDYEQYF
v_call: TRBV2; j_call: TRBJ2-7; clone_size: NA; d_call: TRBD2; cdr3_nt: TGTGCCAGCAGTGAAGAGCGGGGGGTTTACGAGCAGTACTTC; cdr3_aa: CASSEERGVYEQYF
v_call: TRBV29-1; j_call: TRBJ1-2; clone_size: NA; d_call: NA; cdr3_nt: TGCAGCGTCCCCGGACATAGGGTCTATGGCTACACCTTC; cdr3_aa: CSVPGHRVYGYTF
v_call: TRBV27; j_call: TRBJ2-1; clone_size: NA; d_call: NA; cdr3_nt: TGTGCCAGCGCCCCCTTTGGGAGTAGGAATGAGCAGTTCTTC; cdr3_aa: CASAPFGSRNEQFF
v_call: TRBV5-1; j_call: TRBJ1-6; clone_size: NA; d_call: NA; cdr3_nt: TGCGCCAGCAGGGTTACGTGGACAGATAATTCACCCCTCCACTTT; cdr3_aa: CASRVTWTDNSPLHF
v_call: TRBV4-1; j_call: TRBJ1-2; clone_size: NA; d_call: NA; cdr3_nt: TGCGCCAGCAGCCAAGGACCGGGCGCCTACTATGGCTACACCTTC; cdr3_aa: CASSQGPGAYYGYTF
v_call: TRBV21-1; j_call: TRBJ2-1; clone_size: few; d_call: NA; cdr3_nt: TGTGCCAGCAGCAGGGGGGTTCCCTACAATGAGCAGTTCTTC; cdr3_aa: CASSRGVPYNEQFF
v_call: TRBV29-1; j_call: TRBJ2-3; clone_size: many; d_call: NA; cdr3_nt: TGCAGCGTTGATACAGATACGCAGTATTTT; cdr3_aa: CSVDTDTQYF